Listed below are T cell receptor beta chains from one sample, sequenced in a study of T-cell memory formation after mild COVID-19. A single record per CDR3 protein comes from TCRdb applying MiXCR to the 5' RACE reads. The sample has a few hundred thousand distinct CDR3 sequences; around 15% are singletons. Sequencing was carried out using PBMCs or a T cell subset sorted from them (not recorded which). The receptor source for this set is a young man who had mild COVID-19 (a few samples of this study predate the infection). Cell type and time point are not known. The CDR3 runs from the conserved cysteine through the conserved F or W. Fields, in order: V gene, CDR3 protein.

>TRBV27
CATGRGGGITEAFF
>TRBV7-9
CASSSTLRGTRGDYTF
>TRBV29-1
CSVDPADTQYF
>TRBV4-3
CASSRKGGEGNIQYF
>TRBV20-1
CSARVQGPNSPLHF
>TRBV5-1
CASNPGLAASTDTQYF
>TRBV25-1
CASSAGLRAYNEQFF
>TRBV12-3/TRBV12-4
CASSLGQGADTQYF
>TRBV6-2/TRBV6-3
CASRPPGTVTGELFF
>TRBV7-2
CASSLVWAGQETQYF
>TRBV7-3
CASSFQGAGGTQYF
>TRBV28
CASSLSEVGTEAFF
>TRBV10-3
CAISESGSRSGNTIYF
>TRBV4-1
CASSPSREETQYF
>TRBV12-3/TRBV12-4
CASSLGKTQYF
>TRBV5-1
CASSPVGDRPNYGYTF
>TRBV21-1
CASSKGQGRGLNQPQHF
>TRBV5-1
CASSLEGPPNTEAFF
>TRBV4-3
CASSWDKMGYGYTF
>TRBV7-2
CASSLTIYKGYTF
>TRBV4-1
CASSQAWLGTEAFF
>TRBV27
CASRTDTGELFF
>TRBV27
CASSSRGFNTGELFF
>TRBV7-8
CASSPSGGHTEAFF
>TRBV10-3
CAAGLAVYEQYF
>TRBV10-1
CASSTEGGGTQYF
>TRBV7-2
CASSLWAMDRADGYTF
>TRBV5-1
CASSYARAGTSYEQYF
>TRBV15
CATSRDPGHAETNEKLFF
>TRBV6-5
CASSYGGGYTF
>TRBV5-1
CASSSPGGRWTTEQYF
>TRBV6-5
CASRRLAGTDTQYF
>TRBV7-9
CASSQRGRNEQFF
>TRBV5-1
CASRKGGTEAFF
>TRBV7-2
CASRGGAVKSIQHF
>TRBV7-2
CASSLGSGQAIYGYTF
>TRBV30
CAWTLGVGRRNEKLFF
>TRBV20-1
CSAPTGGRNTEAFF
>TRBV5-1
CASSVASGGPNEQFF
>TRBV6-5
CASSYRMNTEAFF
>TRBV10-2
CASRASGKANTGELFF
>TRBV15
CALGLAGAPPDTQYF
>TRBV28
CASRGTGRSEQFF
>TRBV6-5
CASSYSPRGDTGELFF
>TRBV4-3
CASSQDAEPYNSPLHF
>TRBV9
CASSVGDRAYEQYF